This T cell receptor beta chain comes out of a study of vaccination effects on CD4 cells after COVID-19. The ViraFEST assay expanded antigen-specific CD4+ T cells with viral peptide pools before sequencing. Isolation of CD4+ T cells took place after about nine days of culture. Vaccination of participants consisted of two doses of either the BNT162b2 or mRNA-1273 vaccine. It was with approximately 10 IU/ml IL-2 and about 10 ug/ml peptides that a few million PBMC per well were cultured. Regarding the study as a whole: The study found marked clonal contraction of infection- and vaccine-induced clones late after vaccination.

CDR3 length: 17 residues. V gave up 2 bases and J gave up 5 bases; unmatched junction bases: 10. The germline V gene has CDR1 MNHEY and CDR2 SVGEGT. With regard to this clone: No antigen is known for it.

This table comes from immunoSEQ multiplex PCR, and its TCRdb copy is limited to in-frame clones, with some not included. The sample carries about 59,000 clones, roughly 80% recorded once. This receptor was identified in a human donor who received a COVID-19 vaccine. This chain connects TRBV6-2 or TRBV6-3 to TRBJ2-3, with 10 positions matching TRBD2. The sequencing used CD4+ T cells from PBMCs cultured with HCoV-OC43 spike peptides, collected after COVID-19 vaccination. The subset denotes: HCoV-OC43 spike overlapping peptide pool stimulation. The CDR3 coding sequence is TGTGCCAGCAGTTACAAAGCTAGCGGGGGCCCACGAGATACGCAGTATTTT. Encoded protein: CASSYKASGGPRDTQYF.